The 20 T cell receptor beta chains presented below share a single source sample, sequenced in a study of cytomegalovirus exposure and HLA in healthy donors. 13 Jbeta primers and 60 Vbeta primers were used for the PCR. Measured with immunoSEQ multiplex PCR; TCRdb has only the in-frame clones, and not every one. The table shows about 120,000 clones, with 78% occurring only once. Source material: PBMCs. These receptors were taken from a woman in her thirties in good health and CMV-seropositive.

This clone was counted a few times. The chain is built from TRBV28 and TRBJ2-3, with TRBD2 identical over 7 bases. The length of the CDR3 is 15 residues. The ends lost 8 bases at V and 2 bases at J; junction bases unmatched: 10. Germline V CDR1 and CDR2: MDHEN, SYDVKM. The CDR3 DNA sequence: TGTGCCAGCGCCCCCGAGCGGGGATACACAGATACGCAGTATTTT. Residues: CASAPERGYTDTQYF.

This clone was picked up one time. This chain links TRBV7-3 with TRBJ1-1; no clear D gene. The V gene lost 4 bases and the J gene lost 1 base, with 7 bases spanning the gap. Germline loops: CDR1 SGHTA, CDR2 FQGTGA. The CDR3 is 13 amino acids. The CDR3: CASSYSRNTEAFF. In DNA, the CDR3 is TGTGCCAGCAGCTACAGCCGGAACACTGAAGCTTTCTTT.

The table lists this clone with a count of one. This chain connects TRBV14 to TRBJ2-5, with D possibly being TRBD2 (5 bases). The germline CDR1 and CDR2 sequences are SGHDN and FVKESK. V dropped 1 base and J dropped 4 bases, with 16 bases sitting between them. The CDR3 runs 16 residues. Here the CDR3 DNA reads TGTGCCAGCAGCCAAGTGGGTCTAGCATTCCCAGAGACCCAGTACTTC. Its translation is CASSQVGLAFPETQYF.

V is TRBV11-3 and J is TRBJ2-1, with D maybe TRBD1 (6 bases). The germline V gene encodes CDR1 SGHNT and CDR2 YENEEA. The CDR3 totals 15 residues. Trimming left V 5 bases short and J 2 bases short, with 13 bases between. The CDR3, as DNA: TGTGCCAGCAGCAAAAGACAGGCCGCCTACAATGAGCAGTTCTTC. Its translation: CASSKRQAAYNEQFF.

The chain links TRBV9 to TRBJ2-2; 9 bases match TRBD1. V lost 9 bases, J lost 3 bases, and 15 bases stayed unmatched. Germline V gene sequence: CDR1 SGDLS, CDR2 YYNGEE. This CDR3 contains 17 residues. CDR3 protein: CANWTGDKGWDTGELFF. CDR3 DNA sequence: TGTGCCAACTGGACAGGGGATAAAGGTTGGGACACCGGGGAGCTGTTTTTT.

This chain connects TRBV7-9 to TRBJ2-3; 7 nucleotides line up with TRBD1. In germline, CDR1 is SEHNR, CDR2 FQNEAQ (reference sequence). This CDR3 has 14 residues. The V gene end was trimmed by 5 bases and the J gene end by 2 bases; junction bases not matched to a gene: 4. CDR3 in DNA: TGTGCCAGCAGCACGACAGGGTACACAGATACGCAGTATTTT. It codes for CASSTTGYTDTQYF.

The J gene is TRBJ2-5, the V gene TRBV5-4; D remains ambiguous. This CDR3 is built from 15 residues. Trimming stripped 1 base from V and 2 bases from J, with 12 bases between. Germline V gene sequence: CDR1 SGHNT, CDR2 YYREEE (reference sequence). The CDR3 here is CASSLRQALQETQYF. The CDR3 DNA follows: TGTGCCAGCAGCTTGAGGCAGGCCCTTCAAGAGACCCAGTACTTC.

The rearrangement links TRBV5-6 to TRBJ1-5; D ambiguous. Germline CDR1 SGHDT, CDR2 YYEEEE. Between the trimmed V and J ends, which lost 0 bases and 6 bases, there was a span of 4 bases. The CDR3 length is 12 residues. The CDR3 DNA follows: TGTGCCAGCAGCTTGGGCAGTCAGCCCCAGCATTTT. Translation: CASSLGSQPQHF.

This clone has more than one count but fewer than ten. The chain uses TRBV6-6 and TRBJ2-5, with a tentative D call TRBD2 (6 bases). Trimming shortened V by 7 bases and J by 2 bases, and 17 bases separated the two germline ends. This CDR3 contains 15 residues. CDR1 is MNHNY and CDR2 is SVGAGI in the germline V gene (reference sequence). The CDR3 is CASTQRARAQETQYF. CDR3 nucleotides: TGTGCCAGCACCCAGCGGGCCCGGGCGCAAGAGACCCAGTACTTC.

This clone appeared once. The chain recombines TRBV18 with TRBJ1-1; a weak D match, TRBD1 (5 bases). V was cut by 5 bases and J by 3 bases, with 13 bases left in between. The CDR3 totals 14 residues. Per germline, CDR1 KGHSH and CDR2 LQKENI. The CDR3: CASSTTDTDTEAFF. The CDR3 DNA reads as TGTGCCAGCTCAACCACGGACACCGACACTGAAGCTTTCTTT.

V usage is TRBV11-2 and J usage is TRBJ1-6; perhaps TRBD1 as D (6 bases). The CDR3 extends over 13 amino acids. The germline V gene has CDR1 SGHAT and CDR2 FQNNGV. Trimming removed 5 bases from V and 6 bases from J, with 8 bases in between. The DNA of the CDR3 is TGTGCCAGCAGCGGACAGACTAATTCACCCCTCCACTTT. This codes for CASSGQTNSPLHF.

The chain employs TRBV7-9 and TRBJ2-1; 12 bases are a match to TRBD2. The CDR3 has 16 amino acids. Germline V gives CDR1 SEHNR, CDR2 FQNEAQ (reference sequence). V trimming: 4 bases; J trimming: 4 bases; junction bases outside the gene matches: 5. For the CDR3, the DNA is TGTGCCAGCAGCTCACTAGCGGGGGGCCAGTACAATGAGCAGTTCTTC. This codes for CASSSLAGGQYNEQFF.

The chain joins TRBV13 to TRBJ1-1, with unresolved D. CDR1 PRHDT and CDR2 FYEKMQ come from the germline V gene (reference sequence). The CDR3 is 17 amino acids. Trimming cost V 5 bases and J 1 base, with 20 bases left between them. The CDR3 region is CASSPSSRILWNTEAFF. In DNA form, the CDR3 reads TGTGCCAGCAGCCCCTCCTCCAGGATCCTCTGGAACACTGAAGCTTTCTTT.

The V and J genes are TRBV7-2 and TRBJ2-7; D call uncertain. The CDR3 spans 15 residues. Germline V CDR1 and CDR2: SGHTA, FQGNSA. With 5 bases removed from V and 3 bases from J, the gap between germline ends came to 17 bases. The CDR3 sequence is CASSQDTSLNYEQYF. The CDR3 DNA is TGTGCCAGCAGCCAAGACACGTCCCTAAACTACGAGCAGTACTTC. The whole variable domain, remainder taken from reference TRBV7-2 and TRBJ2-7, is GAGVSQSPSNKVTEKGKDVELRCDPISGHTALYWYRQSLGQGLEFLIYFQGNSAPDKSGLPSDRFSAERTGGSVSTLTIQRTQQEDSAVYLCASSQDTSLNYEQYFGPGTRLTVT.

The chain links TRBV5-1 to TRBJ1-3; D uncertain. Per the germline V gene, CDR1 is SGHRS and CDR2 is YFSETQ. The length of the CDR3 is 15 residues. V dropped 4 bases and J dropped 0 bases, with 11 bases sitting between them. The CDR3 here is CASSPGGYSGNTIYF. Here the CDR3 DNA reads TGCGCCAGCAGCCCAGGAGGATACTCTGGAAACACCATATATTTT.

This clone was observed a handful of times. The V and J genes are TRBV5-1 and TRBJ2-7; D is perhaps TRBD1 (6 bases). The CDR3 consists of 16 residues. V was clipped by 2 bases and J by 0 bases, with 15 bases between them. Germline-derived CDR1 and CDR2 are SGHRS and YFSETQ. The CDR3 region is CASSFSDRRSSYEQYF. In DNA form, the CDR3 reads TGCGCCAGCAGCTTTAGCGACAGGAGGAGCTCCTACGAGCAGTACTTC.

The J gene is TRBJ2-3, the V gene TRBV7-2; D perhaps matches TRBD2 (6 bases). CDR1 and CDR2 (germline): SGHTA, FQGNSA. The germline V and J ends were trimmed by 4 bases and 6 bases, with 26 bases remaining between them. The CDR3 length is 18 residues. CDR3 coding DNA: TGTGCCAGCAGCTCGTCTAGGGCGGGGATACGGGCCGCGGATACGCAGTATTTT. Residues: CASSSSRAGIRAADTQYF.

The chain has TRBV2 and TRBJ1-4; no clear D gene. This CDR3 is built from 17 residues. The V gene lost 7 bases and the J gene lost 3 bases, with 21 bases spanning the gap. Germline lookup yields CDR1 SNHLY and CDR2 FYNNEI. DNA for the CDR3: TGTGCCAGCAACGATCCCCCGCGCACGAGGGCTAATGAAAAACTGTTTTTT. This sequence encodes CASNDPPRTRANEKLFF.

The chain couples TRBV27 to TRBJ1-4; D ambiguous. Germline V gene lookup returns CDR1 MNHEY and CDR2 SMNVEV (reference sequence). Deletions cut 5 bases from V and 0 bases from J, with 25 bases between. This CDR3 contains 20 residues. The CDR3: CASSVRGGRKELTTNEKLFF. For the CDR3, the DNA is TGTGCCAGCAGTGTCCGGGGAGGGCGAAAAGAGTTAACAACTAATGAAAAACTGTTTTTT.

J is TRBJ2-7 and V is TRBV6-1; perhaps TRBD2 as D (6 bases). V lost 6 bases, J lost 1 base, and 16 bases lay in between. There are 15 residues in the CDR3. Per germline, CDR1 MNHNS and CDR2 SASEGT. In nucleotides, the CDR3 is TGTGCCAGCAGGAGTAGCGGCCCCAGGTCCTACGAGCAGTACTTC. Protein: CASRSSGPRSYEQYF.